Listed below are T cell receptor beta chains from one sample, sequenced in a study of beta chain features in type 1 diabetes. The method was immunoSEQ multiplex PCR; TCRdb's version includes in-frame clones alone and lacks a portion of them. Of approximately 200,000 clones in the sample, more than 9% were seen once. The sequencing sample was made of naive CD4+ T cells from blood. All receptors come from a woman aged 18-29 years in good health. CDR3s include the opening cysteine and the closing phenylalanine or tryptophan.

v_call	cdr3_aa
TRBV5-1	CASSLDRTGELFF
TRBV7-2	CASSFPGTGNYGYTF
TRBV5-4	CASSGQGGEETQYF
TRBV7-2	CASSLVEEETQYF
TRBV18	CASSPFVAGTDTQYF
TRBV5-1	CASSLGSGFEQYF
TRBV25-1	CASLELGAGTGELFF
TRBV30	CAWSVQGVYEQYF
TRBV5-6	CASSLVGQGPGNEQFF
TRBV2	CASSPRTGGNTEAFF
TRBV23-1	CATLRGNEQFF
TRBV2	CASSPLAGLGDTQYF
TRBV6-5	CASRRQGMIYEQYF
TRBV5-1	CASSLDRANYEQYF
TRBV29-1	CSVDWGRNTEAFF
TRBV28	CASSFFGTGDEKLFF
TRBV6-1	CASAEGNEKLFF
TRBV27	CASSPLRTGSNQPQHF
TRBV18	CASSPQLRQGHEEQYF
TRBV13	CASSGRLAGDNEQFF
TRBV2	CASSVGQVTDTQYF
TRBV30	CAWNQRGGLEPQHF
TRBV5-1	CASSLAEGLTYEQYF